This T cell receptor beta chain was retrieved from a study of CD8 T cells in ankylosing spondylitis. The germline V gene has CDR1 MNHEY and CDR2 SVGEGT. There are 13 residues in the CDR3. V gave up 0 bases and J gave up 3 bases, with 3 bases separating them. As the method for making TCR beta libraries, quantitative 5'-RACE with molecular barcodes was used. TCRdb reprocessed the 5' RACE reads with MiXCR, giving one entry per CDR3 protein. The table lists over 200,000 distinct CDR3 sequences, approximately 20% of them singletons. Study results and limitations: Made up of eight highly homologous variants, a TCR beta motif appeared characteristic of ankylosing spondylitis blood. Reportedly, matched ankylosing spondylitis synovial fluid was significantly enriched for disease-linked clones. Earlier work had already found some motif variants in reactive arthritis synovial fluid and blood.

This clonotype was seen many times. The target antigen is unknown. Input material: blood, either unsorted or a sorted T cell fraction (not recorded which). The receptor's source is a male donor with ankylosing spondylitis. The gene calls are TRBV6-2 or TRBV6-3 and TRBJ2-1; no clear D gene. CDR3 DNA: TGTGCCAGCAGTTACTCAGACTACAATGAGCAGTTCTTC. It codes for CASSYSDYNEQFF.